Listed below are T cell receptor beta chains from one sample, sequenced in a study of blood T cell repertoires in COVID-19. Measured with immunoSEQ multiplex PCR; TCRdb has only the in-frame clones, and not every one. The data contain 150,000 to 200,000 clones, under 85% of them seen just once; the ten biggest clones take up approximately 15%. Material for sequencing was peripheral blood. These receptors were obtained from a man in his sixties with active or convalescent COVID-19. Each CDR3 is given with its conserved first and last residue. Each record gives: D gene, clone size, V gene, J gene, CDR3 DNA, CDR3 protein. A D gene is named only where the DNA matches it firmly. Size is stated for part of the rows, as once, few or many counts, or as a class when the clone is expanded.

NA	NA	TRBV5-6	TRBJ1-2	TGTGCCAGCAGCTGGACAGCCAGTGATGGCTACACCTTC	CASSWTASDGYTF
TRBD1	NA	TRBV5-1	TRBJ2-7	TGCGCCAGCAGCTTGGAGCCAGGGGGTGCCTACGAGCAGTACTTC	CASSLEPGGAYEQYF
NA	many	TRBV18	TRBJ2-3	TGTGCCAGCTCACAGCTCCGGGGGGATACGCAGTATTTT	CASSQLRGDTQYF
TRBD1	NA	TRBV11-3	TRBJ2-3	TGTGCCAGCAGCTCAGGACAGGGCTCCACCACAGATACGCAGTATTTT	CASSSGQGSTTDTQYF
TRBD2	NA	TRBV4-3	TRBJ2-2	TGCGCCAGCAGCCAAGATACGATCCAGCGGGGTAAATTGGGGGAGCTGTTTTTT	CASSQDTIQRGKLGELFF
TRBD1	few	TRBV19	TRBJ1-3	TGTGCCAGTAGTATGGGGACAGGATTAACCCTGCTACTCTCTGGAAACACCATATATTTT	CASSMGTGLTLLLSGNTIYF
NA	NA	TRBV4-3	TRBJ2-3	TGCGCCAGCAGCCGACAGGTATGGGTGGCAGATACGCAGTATTTT	CASSRQVWVADTQYF
TRBD1	few	TRBV5-5	TRBJ1-5	TGTGCCAGCAGCCCGGAGGGGGCAGGTTATAGCAATCAGCCCCAGCATTTT	CASSPEGAGYSNQPQHF
TRBD2	NA	TRBV7-3	TRBJ2-1	TGTGCCAGCAGCTTAGCGAATACGGGGGGAGGGCGGAATGAGCAGTTCTTC	CASSLANTGGGRNEQFF
NA	NA	TRBV3-1/TRBV3-2	TRBJ2-1	TGTGCCAGCAGCTCTATCTCCATGAGGGCCTACGGTGAGCAGTTCTTC	CASSSISMRAYGEQFF
NA	once	TRBV3-1/TRBV3-2	TRBJ2-1	TGTGCCAGCAGCCAAGATGGGAGAGCCTACAATGAGCAGTTCTTC	CASSQDGRAYNEQFF
NA	NA	TRBV6-5	TRBJ2-7	TGTGCCAGCAGTTCCGCCGTAGGAGGAGGAATGGGCGAGCAGTACTTC	CASSSAVGGGMGEQYF
NA	NA	TRBV3-1/TRBV3-2	TRBJ2-5	TGTGCCAGCAGCCACGGAGGAGGGGCGGGTAGGGAGACCCAGTACTTC	CASSHGGGAGRETQYF
NA	once	TRBV11-2	TRBJ2-7	TGTGCCAGCAGCTTAGAGTGGTCGGGAGAACACGAGCAGTACTTC	CASSLEWSGEHEQYF
NA	NA	TRBV7-2	TRBJ1-1	TGTGCCAGCAGCTTCATGATTCAGGGGACTGAAGCTTTCTTT	CASSFMIQGTEAFF
TRBD2	NA	TRBV3-1/TRBV3-2	TRBJ2-1	TGTGCCAGCGGGACTAGCGGGAGTGGCAATGAGCAGTTCTTC	CASGTSGSGNEQFF
TRBD2	NA	TRBV7-3	TRBJ2-1	TGTGCCAGCAGCTTAAATAGGCTAGCGGGAGGTTTCAATGAGCAGTTCTTC	CASSLNRLAGGFNEQFF
TRBD1	NA	TRBV7-9	TRBJ2-3	TGTGCCAGCATCCGAACAGGGGTAGATACGCAGTATTTT	CASIRTGVDTQYF
TRBD2	NA	TRBV19	TRBJ2-1	TGTGCCAGTAGAATAGCTAGCGGGAGCGACAATGAGCAGTTCTTC	CASRIASGSDNEQFF
NA	NA	TRBV27	TRBJ1-1	TGTGCCAGCGCCTCTTCGGGGGTTGAAGCTTTCTTT	CASASSGVEAFF
TRBD2	NA	TRBV7-2	TRBJ2-1	TGTGCCAGCAGCCCGGCGACTAGCGGGAGAAATGAGCAGTTCTTC	CASSPATSGRNEQFF
NA	NA	TRBV25-1	TRBJ1-2	TGTGCCAGCAGTGAAGCGGGAAGGAGGGGTGGCTACACCTTC	CASSEAGRRGGYTF
NA	NA	TRBV5-5	TRBJ2-7	TGTGCCAGCAGCTTCACTTTAAGAGCCTACGAGCAGTACTTC	CASSFTLRAYEQYF
TRBD1	NA	TRBV7-2	TRBJ1-2	TGTGCCAGCAGCCTTCTCCGGGACAGGGGGCCGGGCTACACCTTC	CASSLLRDRGPGYTF
TRBD2	NA	TRBV5-4	TRBJ2-3	TGTGCCAGCAGCCCGGCGAGCGGGAGGGATACGCAGTATTTT	CASSPASGRDTQYF
NA	NA	TRBV28	TRBJ1-5	TGTGCCAGCAGTTTACCAGGGTTGAATCAGCCCCAGCATTTT	CASSLPGLNQPQHF
NA	NA	TRBV9	TRBJ2-7	TGTGCCAGCAGCGTAAGCCTAGGGGACGAGCAGTACTTC	CASSVSLGDEQYF
TRBD1	NA	TRBV7-2	TRBJ2-5	TGTGCCAGCAATACCCGGGACAGGGGGCCGGGAGAGACCCAGTACTTC	CASNTRDRGPGETQYF
NA	NA	TRBV10-3	TRBJ1-2	TGTGCCATCAGTGAAAACCCAGGGGCCTATGGCTACACCTTC	CAISENPGAYGYTF
TRBD2	NA	TRBV29-1	TRBJ2-1	TGCAGCGTTCCAGGACTAGCGGGAGGTTACAATGAGCAGTTCTTC	CSVPGLAGGYNEQFF
NA	NA	TRBV6-6	TRBJ2-7	TGTGCCAGCAGTTCCCTTAGGGGCAAGAAATCCTACGAGCAGTACTTC	CASSSLRGKKSYEQYF
NA	NA	TRBV19	TRBJ1-5	TGTGCCAGTAGTATAGAGGGTGAGGCCGGCGGGTGGTGGCCCCAGCATTTT	CASSIEGEAGGWWPQHF
TRBD1	NA	TRBV3-1/TRBV3-2	TRBJ1-4	TGTGCCAGCAGCCAAGTGGGGACAGATGAAAAACTGTTTTTT	CASSQVGTDEKLFF
NA	NA	TRBV9	TRBJ1-3	TGTGCCAGCAGCGCCCCACCCAGCTCTGGAAACACCATATATTTT	CASSAPPSSGNTIYF
NA	many	TRBV2	TRBJ2-5	TGTGCCAGCACCTCGTACTCCGCGGAGACCCAGTACTTC	CASTSYSAETQYF
NA	NA	TRBV7-9	TRBJ1-3	TGTGCCAGCAGCCTCACATCACCTGGAAACACCATATATTTT	CASSLTSPGNTIYF
TRBD1	NA	TRBV5-6	TRBJ2-7	TGTGCCAGCAGGAGGACAGGGAATGTCTACGAGCAGTACTTC	CASRRTGNVYEQYF
TRBD1	NA	TRBV12-5	TRBJ2-2	TGTGCTAGTGGTTTGGCAGGGGGCACCGGGGAGCTGTTTTTT	CASGLAGGTGELFF
NA	NA	TRBV4-1	TRBJ1-3	TGCGCCAGCAGCCAAAAACCGGGATCCTCTGGAAACACCATATATTTT	CASSQKPGSSGNTIYF
NA	NA	TRBV24-1	TRBJ2-2	TGTGCCACCAGTGATTTGGAGTGGGCAGGCACCGGGGAGCTGTTTTTT	CATSDLEWAGTGELFF
NA	NA	TRBV15	TRBJ1-1	TGTGCCACCAGCAGAGACAGGGTGGCTGAAGCTTTCTTT	CATSRDRVAEAFF
NA	once	TRBV6-2/TRBV6-3	TRBJ2-2	TGTGCCAGCAGTTACGGGAGAGGTCTAGCGAATCAGTGGGCCGGGGAGCTGTTTTTT	CASSYGRGLANQWAGELFF
TRBD2	few	TRBV5-4	TRBJ2-1	TGTGCCAGCAGCACTGGACTAGCGGGAATCAATGAGCAGTTCTTC	CASSTGLAGINEQFF
TRBD2	NA	TRBV19	TRBJ2-1	TGTGCCAGTAGTCCGCTCTTGGGGAGCGGGAGGGTCAATGAGCAGTTCTTC	CASSPLLGSGRVNEQFF
NA	NA	TRBV23-1	TRBJ2-5	TGCGCCAGCAGTCAAGGTGGGCTGTACCAAGAGACCCAGTACTTC	CASSQGGLYQETQYF
NA	NA	TRBV7-2	TRBJ1-2	TGTGCCAGCAGCCCATTTGGCGGGGGGCGCAACTATGGCTACACCTTC	CASSPFGGGRNYGYTF
NA	NA	TRBV6-5	TRBJ2-1	TGTGCCAGCAGACGTAGCGGCAACTCCTACAATGAGCAGTTCTTC	CASRRSGNSYNEQFF
TRBD2	NA	TRBV7-2	TRBJ2-1	TGTGCCAGCAGCTCCGCGACTAGCGGGCTATACAATGAGCAGTTCTTC	CASSSATSGLYNEQFF
TRBD1	many	TRBV4-1	TRBJ2-3	TGCGCCAGCAGCCAAGACCCCGGACAGGGGACAGATACGCAGTATTTT	CASSQDPGQGTDTQYF
NA	NA	TRBV18	TRBJ2-1	TGTGCCAGCTCACCACCGGACTCCAACAATGAGCAGTTCTTC	CASSPPDSNNEQFF
TRBD1	NA	TRBV28	TRBJ2-7	TGTGCCAGCACTCCAAGTAGGGGACAGGGTAACGAGCAGTACTTC	CASTPSRGQGNEQYF
NA	many	TRBV5-1	TRBJ1-1	TGCGCCAGCAGCTTTGAATCGGGGAGGTCCACTGAAGCTTTCTTT	CASSFESGRSTEAFF
TRBD1	NA	TRBV6-5	TRBJ1-2	TGTGCCAGCAGTTACGTAGCGGATACAGGGGGTGGTGGCTACACCTTC	CASSYVADTGGGGYTF
TRBD1	NA	TRBV28	TRBJ1-5	TGTGCCATCAGACAGGGTGGCAATCAGCCCCAGCATTTT	CAIRQGGNQPQHF
TRBD2	NA	TRBV10-3	TRBJ2-7	TGTGCCATCTGGACTAGCGGGAGTTCAAATCGACGTGAGCAGTACTTC	CAIWTSGSSNRREQYF
NA	NA	TRBV7-9	TRBJ2-3	TGTGCCAGTACACAGTATGGTACAGATACGCAGTATTTT	CASTQYGTDTQYF
NA	NA	TRBV2	TRBJ1-1	TGTGCCAGCGGTGGGGCGAACACTGAAGCTTTCTTT	CASGGANTEAFF
NA	NA	TRBV3-1/TRBV3-2	TRBJ2-5	TGTGCCAGCAGCCTCTCGAGAGAAGAGACCCAGTACTTC	CASSLSREETQYF
TRBD2	NA	TRBV7-2	TRBJ2-5	TGTGCCAGCAGCCCGACTAGCGGGGGGGAGACCCAGTACTTC	CASSPTSGGETQYF
TRBD1	NA	TRBV10-3	TRBJ2-7	TGTGCCATCCGGGACAGGGCAACCGAGCAGTACTTC	CAIRDRATEQYF